The clone carrying this T cell receptor beta chain was seen only a few times. Its antigen is unidentified. The sample originates from a study of T cells after yellow fever vaccination. For the study at large: Any fraction with a low cell number was prepared using SMART-Seq v4 Ultra Low Input.

5'RACE template switching generated TCR cDNA, adding a universal primer site and UMIs. MiXCR, run by TCRdb on the 5' RACE reads, gives a single entry per CDR3 protein. The sample has 300,000 to 450,000 distinct CDR3 sequences; roughly 8.4% are singletons. The study, taken as a whole, reports: Overall, a small share of clonotypes was seen in both CD4 and CD8 compartments. A large majority of primary-vaccination clones showed up again after the booster (just under 97% CD4, roughly 91% CD8).

Trimming at V came to 5 bases and at J to 0 bases, leaving 4 bases not matched to a gene. The CDR3 extends over 15 amino acids. In germline, CDR1 is SEHNR, CDR2 FQNEAQ (reference sequence). The sample was PBMCs, taken 45 days after the first yellow fever vaccination. The chain couples TRBV7-9 to TRBJ2-1; the match to TRBD1 covers 7 bases. The TCR comes from a young man who received the YFV17D yellow fever vaccine. The CDR3 bases are TGTGCCAGCAGCCCGACAGGGCTCTCCTACAATGAGCAGTTCTTC. This translates into CASSPTGLSYNEQFF.